What follows is one T cell receptor (beta chain) and its context. Its antigen is unidentified. Sequencing used immunoSEQ multiplex PCR; TCRdb keeps in-frame clones, though not all of them. Of about 1,700 clones listed, around 66% were seen once; the top ten hold roughly 12%. These data originate in a study of coeliac disease. Turning to the study itself: Without high-resolution HLA typing, biased TRBV7-2 usage was queried.

The CDR3 runs 11 residues. With V trimmed by 6 bases and J by 6 bases, 4 bases remained unmatched. The V gene's germline CDR1 is GTSNPN and CDR2 SVGIG (reference sequence). The study, taken as a whole, reports: Known gliadin-specific TRB sequences: about 50% of the 18 coeliac samples, only 1 of 6 controls. Largely private TRB repertoires meant most sequences were sample-unique. In active celiac disease, intraepithelial and lamina propria TRB and TRG repertoires were less clonal than controls.

This receptor was identified in a human donor without celiac disease. Sequenced: lymphocytes from the gut lamina propria. This chain connects TRBV30 to TRBJ1-1, with 7 bases aligning to TRBD1. CDR3: CACIRGAEAFF. The CDR3 DNA is TGTGCCTGTATCAGGGGGGCTGAAGCTTTCTTT.